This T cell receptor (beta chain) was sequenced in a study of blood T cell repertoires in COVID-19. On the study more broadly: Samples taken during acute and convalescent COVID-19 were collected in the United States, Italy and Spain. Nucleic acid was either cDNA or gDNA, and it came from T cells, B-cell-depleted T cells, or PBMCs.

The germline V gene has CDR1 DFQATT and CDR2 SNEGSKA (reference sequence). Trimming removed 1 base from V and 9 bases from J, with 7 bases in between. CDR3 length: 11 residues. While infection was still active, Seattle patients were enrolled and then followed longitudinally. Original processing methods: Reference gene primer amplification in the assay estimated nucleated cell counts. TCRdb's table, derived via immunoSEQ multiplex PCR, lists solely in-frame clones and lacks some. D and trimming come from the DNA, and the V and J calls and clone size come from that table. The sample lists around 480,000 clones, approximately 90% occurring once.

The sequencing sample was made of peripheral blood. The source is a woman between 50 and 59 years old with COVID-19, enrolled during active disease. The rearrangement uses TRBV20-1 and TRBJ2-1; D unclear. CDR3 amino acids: CSARGTGEQFF. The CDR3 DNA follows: TGCAGTGCTAGAGGAACGGGTGAGCAGTTCTTC.